Below, 21 T cell receptor beta chains from the same sample are listed, as sequenced in a study of blood T cell repertoires in COVID-19 (dated by TCRdb to 2018 to 2021). Library generation was performed with the immunoSEQ multiplex PCR assay. TCRdb retrieved this table from immuneACCESS and kept in-frame rearrangements only. Not all clones are present; in checked studies, unresolved V genes account for under half, and no reason is known for the remainder. In this sample the table shows about 130,000 clones, roughly 85% of which occur a single time. Over 25% of the sample is taken by the ten largest. Sequenced sample: peripheral blood. The receptor set was obtained from a woman of 80 years or more with acute or convalescent COVID-19.

The chain recombines TRBV2 with TRBJ1-1; no firm D call. There are 13 residues in the CDR3. Germline-derived CDR1 and CDR2 are SNHLY and FYNNEI. The germline V and J ends were trimmed by 6 bases and 1 base, with 9 bases remaining between them. In nucleotides, the CDR3 is TGTGCCAGCAGGAGGGAGGGGAACACTGAAGCTTTCTTT. It yields the protein CASRREGNTEAFF.

This chain connects TRBV11-2 to TRBJ2-7; D unresolved. The CDR3 covers 11 residues. V shed 4 bases and J shed 7 bases, with 8 bases lying between them. The germline CDR1 and CDR2 sequences are SGHAT and FQNNGV. This chain's CDR3 is CASSSLREQYV. For the CDR3, the DNA is TGTGCCAGCAGCTCGCTGCGGGAGCAGTACGTC.

The J gene is TRBJ2-7, the V gene TRBV28; tentative D call: TRBD2 (5 bases). Trimming removed 3 bases from V and 2 bases from J, with 8 bases in between. CDR1 is MDHEN and CDR2 is SYDVKM in the germline V gene. CDR3 length: 13 amino acids. CDR3 protein: CASSLDSPYEQYF. CDR3 bases: TGTGCCAGCAGTTTGGACTCACCCTACGAGCAGTACTTC.

The V call is TRBV10-2, the J call TRBJ2-7; TRBD1 agrees at 10 bases. Germline lookup yields CDR1 WSHSY and CDR2 SAAADI. The V gene end was trimmed by 6 bases and the J gene end by 5 bases; junction bases not matched to a gene: 13. CDR3 length equals 16 residues. The chain's CDR3 is CASSPLLGQGLHEQYF. CDR3 nucleotide sequence: TGCGCCAGCAGCCCCTTGCTGGGACAGGGGCTACACGAGCAGTACTTC.

The chain uses TRBV3-1 (or the pseudogene TRBV3-2) and TRBJ2-3; 8 bases are shared with TRBD2. V shed 4 bases, J shed 2 bases, and the junction held 8 bases outside the gene matches. The CDR3 extends over 16 amino acids. CDR1 is LGHDT and CDR2 is YNNKEL in the germline V gene (reference sequence). CDR3: CASSLYGAGDTDTQYF. In DNA form, the CDR3 reads TGTGCCAGCAGCCTGTACGGAGCGGGGGACACAGATACGCAGTATTTT.

The chain is built from TRBV6-5 and TRBJ1-5; 7 bases are a match to TRBD1. The CDR3 is 13 amino acids. Germline CDR1 MNHEY, CDR2 SVGAGI. V shed 7 bases, J shed 7 bases, and the junction held 7 bases outside the gene matches. This CDR3 reads CASIEQGRQPQHF. The CDR3 DNA sequence: TGTGCCAGCATCGAACAGGGGAGACAGCCCCAGCATTTT.

The chain links TRBV19 to TRBJ2-3, with 8 bases identical to TRBD1. Per the germline V gene, CDR1 is LNHDA and CDR2 is SQIVND (reference sequence). The CDR3 contains 15 residues. V lost 7 bases and J lost 1; bases outside the gene matches: 7. CDR3 sequence (DNA): TGTGCCAGTAAAGTCCCGGGACAGGGCACAGATACGCAGTATTTT. Translated: CASKVPGQGTDTQYF.

This rearrangement joins TRBV6-6 to TRBJ2-7, with D possibly being TRBD1 (6 bases). V was pared by 1 base and J by 3 bases, with 16 bases between. CDR3 length: 16 residues. Germline V gives CDR1 MNHNY, CDR2 SVGAGI (reference sequence). CDR3 in DNA: TGTGCCAGCAGTTACTTTGCAGGGGTAGCCCTCTACGAGCAGTACTTC. As protein: CASSYFAGVALYEQYF.

Here the CDR3 DNA reads TGTGCCAGCAGCCCGGGGTCGAACTATGGCTACACCTTC. Translated: CASSPGSNYGYTF. V gene TRBV5-6 combines with J gene TRBJ1-2; D is ambiguous. Germline lookup yields CDR1 SGHDT and CDR2 YYEEEE. The CDR3 is 13 amino acids. V lost 4 bases to trimming and J lost 2 bases, with 9 bases between them.

The J gene is TRBJ2-2, the V gene TRBV6-6; D is undetermined. CDR1 and CDR2 (germline): MNHNY, SVGAGI (reference sequence). V gave up 4 bases and J gave up 5 bases, with 11 bases separating them. The CDR3 loop spans 14 amino acids. The CDR3 loop reads CASSSAQLTGELFF. CDR3 coding DNA: TGTGCCAGCAGTTCCGCCCAACTGACCGGGGAGCTGTTTTTT.

CDR3 nucleotides: TGTGCCAGCAGCCCGGGACAGGGAAGAATTCGCGAGCAGTACGTC. This sequence encodes CASSPGQGRIREQYV. The chain combines TRBV3-1 (or the pseudogene TRBV3-2) with TRBJ2-7, with 9 bases fitting TRBD1. The CDR3 extends over 15 amino acids. The junction had 10 bases not matched to a gene; V was cut back by 4 bases and J by 6 bases. Germline CDR1 is LGHDT and CDR2 is YNNKEL (reference sequence).

The chain joins TRBV19 to TRBJ1-6; D not certain. V was clipped by 0 bases and J by 7 bases, with 10 bases between them. The germline CDR1 and CDR2 sequences are LNHDA and SQIVND (reference sequence). The CDR3 is made up of 15 amino acids. For the CDR3, the DNA is TGTGCCAGTAGTATAGATCGGCCGGGGAATTCACCCCTCCACTTT. Its protein product is CASSIDRPGNSPLHF. The full variable domain, rest sourced from reference TRBV19 and TRBJ1-6, is DGGITQSPKYLFRKEGQNVTLSCEQNLNHDAMYWYRQDPGQGLRLIYYSQIVNDFQKGDIAEGYSVSREKKESFPLTVTSAQKNPTAFYLCASSIDRPGNSPLHFGNGTRLTVT.

The chain links TRBV7-2 to TRBJ1-5, with a tentative D call TRBD1 (6 bases). This CDR3 comprises 18 residues. V lost 1 base and J 7 bases, leaving 23 bases between the germline ends. The V gene's germline CDR1 is SGHTA and CDR2 FQGNSA. For the CDR3, the DNA is TGTGCCAGCAGCTTAGAAGGAGTAGTCGCAGGGGCGAGGCAGCCCCAGCATTTT. Its translation is CASSLEGVVAGARQPQHF.

This chain joins TRBV5-1 and TRBJ2-2; no reliable D call. Trimming left V 4 bases short and J 5 bases short, with 15 bases between. CDR1 SGHRS and CDR2 YFSETQ come from the germline V gene. This CDR3 comprises 15 residues. CDR3 protein: CASSPAGSLTGELFF. Written as DNA, the CDR3 is TGCGCCAGCAGCCCAGCCGGGTCGCTGACCGGGGAGCTGTTTTTT.

This chain uses TRBV28 with TRBJ2-1, with D possibly TRBD1 on 6 matching bases. V was clipped by 6 bases and J by 3 bases, with 9 bases between them. The V gene's germline CDR1 is MDHEN and CDR2 SYDVKM. This CDR3 spans 13 amino acids. Here the CDR3 reads CASRKQGYNEQFF. For the CDR3, the DNA is TGTGCCAGCAGAAAACAGGGCTACAATGAGCAGTTCTTC. The full variable domain, with the rest looked up from reference TRBV28 and TRBJ2-1, is DVKVTQSSRYLVKRTGEKVFLECVQDMDHENMFWYRQDPGLGLRLIYFSYDVKMKEKGDIPEGYSVSREKKERFSLILESASTNQTSMYLCASRKQGYNEQFFGPGTRLTVL.

The chain couples TRBV14 to TRBJ2-3, with D possibly TRBD2 on 5 matching bases. V lost 1 base and J 9 bases, leaving 11 bases between the germline ends. This CDR3 contains 13 residues. CDR1 is SGHDN, CDR2 FVKESK, per germline. CDR3 nucleotide sequence: TGTGCCAGCAGCCAAGGTACGGGGAAAACGCAGTATTTT. Translated: CASSQGTGKTQYF.

In its sample, this clone was seen a few times. The V and J genes are TRBV18 and TRBJ1-2; 7 nucleotides line up with TRBD1. J gave up 6 bases and V 3 bases, and 10 bases lay outside the gene matches. CDR3 length: 15 amino acids. Per germline, CDR1 KGHSH and CDR2 LQKENI. CDR3 region: CASSPRTDRVHGYTF. The DNA of the CDR3 is TGTGCCAGCTCACCCAGAACCGACAGGGTTCATGGCTACACCTTC.

The rearrangement links TRBV4-3 to TRBJ1-3; D gene unclear. The V and J ends lost 4 bases and 0 bases respectively, with 10 bases between them. Per the germline V gene, CDR1 is LGHNA and CDR2 is YSLEER. The CDR3 runs to 15 residues. CDR3 nucleotide sequence: TGCGCCAGCAGCCGGAGCCGCGCCTCTGGAAACACCATATATTTT. Its protein is CASSRSRASGNTIYF.

This sequence joins TRBV24-1 and TRBJ2-1, with 10 bases matching TRBD1. The CDR3 is 15 residues long. Germline lookup yields CDR1 KGHDR and CDR2 SFDVKD. The trim removed 6 bases at V and 4 bases at J, leaving 5 bases unmatched. CDR3 coding DNA: TGTGCCACCAGTACCGGGACAGGGGATTACAATGAGCAGTTCTTC. Translating gives CATSTGTGDYNEQFF.

The chain has TRBV5-5 and TRBJ1-6; D call uncertain. The V gene's germline CDR1 is SGHKS and CDR2 YYEKEE (reference sequence). The CDR3 consists of 17 residues. V gave up 4 bases and J gave up 4 bases, with 18 bases separating them. The DNA for the CDR3 is TGTGCCAGCAGCGCAGAGGCTGGTGTGCCTTATAATTCACCCCTCCACTTT. This codes for CASSAEAGVPYNSPLHF.

The CDR3 nucleotides read TGTGCCAGCAGTGAAGTGTGGTCGCCCACAGGGGGGAATCAGCCCCAGCATTTT. Protein sequence: CASSEVWSPTGGNQPQHF. This rearrangement joins TRBV6-1 to TRBJ1-5, with TRBD1 identical over 8 bases. The CDR3 has 18 amino acids. Trimming took 1 base from V and 4 from J; bases not matched to a gene: 12. Germline CDR1 MNHNS, CDR2 SASEGT.